The clone carrying this T cell receptor beta chain was detected only once. Its cognate antigen is unknown. The protocol was immunoSEQ multiplex PCR, while the TCRdb copy is restricted to in-frame clones and leaves out a portion. Of about 1.5 million clones listed, 95% to 99% are singletons. The record originates from a study of shared clonotypes between healthy human individuals. Broader study findings: Inspection by rarefaction showed sorted-subset sequencing to be incomplete despite large depth. Clonotype sharing among donors, it was expected, would be affected by sequencing depth. Specimens sampled were limited to blood, with tissue repertoires likely differing.

What was sequenced was naive CD4+ T cells sorted from blood. Subset given: CD45RA+ positively selected. This receptor was taken from a man younger than 40 in good health.

CDR3 region: CASTTYATNEKLFF. CDR3 nucleotides: TGTGCCAGTACCACCTATGCAACTAATGAAAAACTGTTTTTT. The rearrangement links TRBV19 to TRBJ1-4; D is uncertain. V was cut by 7 bases and J by 0 bases, with 9 bases left in between. Germline CDR1 is LNHDA and CDR2 is SQIVND (reference sequence). CDR3 length equals 14 residues.